A single sample gave rise to the 7 T cell receptor beta chains below, sequenced in a study of identical twins. Using its own MiXCR run on the 5' RACE reads, TCRdb lists one record per CDR3 protein. Among 500,000 or so distinct CDR3 sequences listed, approximately 22% were seen once. The same sample was also studied in work on T cells expressing NK-cell markers.

Sequenced material: CD4+ T cells sorted from blood. Receptor source: a woman aged 18-30 years in good health.

This clonotype was observed a few times. The rearrangement joins TRBV12-3 or TRBV12-4 to TRBJ1-2; D uncertain. The CDR3 is 16 residues long. The V end was cut by 2 bases, the J end by 0 bases, with 13 bases between. CDR3 DNA: TGTGCCAGCAGTTTAAGGCGTGGGAATGCTAACTATGGCTACACCTTC. It codes for CASSLRRGNANYGYTF.

The chain carries TRBV12-3 or TRBV12-4 and TRBJ1-4; tentative D call: TRBD1 (5 bases). V was trimmed by 1 base and J by 4 bases, leaving 13 bases between them. This CDR3 has 16 amino acids. CDR3 sequence reads: CASSLGAGRGNEKLFF. The CDR3 nucleotides read TGTGCCAGCAGTTTAGGGGCAGGGAGAGGTAATGAAAAACTGTTTTTT.

This clonotype appeared a few times. This sequence joins TRBV12-3 or TRBV12-4 and TRBJ1-1; D might be TRBD1 (5 bases). This CDR3 has 13 amino acids. V was shortened by 6 bases and J by 1 base, with 9 bases between the two germline ends. The chain's CDR3 is CASRQDTNTEAFF. In nucleotides, the CDR3 is TGTGCCAGCAGACAGGACACGAACACTGAAGCTTTCTTT.

Here the CDR3 reads CSVELFGGYTF. DNA for the CDR3: TGCAGCGTTGAACTCTTCGGCGGCTACACCTTC. V gene TRBV29-1 combines with J gene TRBJ1-2; no definite D call. This CDR3 contains 11 residues. Germline values: CDR1 SQVTM, CDR2 ANQGSEA. V was shortened by 2 bases and J by 8 bases, with 9 bases between the two germline ends.

The table lists this clonotype with a few counts. The chain employs TRBV10-3 and TRBJ2-5; 7 nucleotides align to TRBD2. Germline V gene data show CDR1 as ENHRY and CDR2 as SYGVKD. This CDR3 contains 13 residues. The J segment lost 3 bases and the V segment lost 6 bases, leaving 4 bases of the junction unmatched. CDR3 nucleotide sequence: TGTGCCATCAGCCCAGGACTAGAAGAGACCCAGTACTTC. This codes for CAISPGLEETQYF.

A few counts support this clonotype. CDR3 DNA: TGTGCCATCAGTAGCGGGGGAGACGGCAATGAGCAGTTCTTC. Its protein product is CAISSGGDGNEQFF. The chain combines TRBV10-3 with TRBJ2-1; TRBD2 matches 8 bases. The germline V gene has CDR1 ENHRY and CDR2 SYGVKD. The CDR3 spans 14 residues. With 5 bases clipped from V and 6 bases from J, the junction kept 6 bases outside the gene matches.

The chain employs TRBV20-1 and TRBJ2-4; TRBD1 might be the D (5 bases). Trimming pared 0 bases from V and 4 bases from J, leaving 10 bases between. The CDR3 extends over 14 amino acids. Germline CDR1 is DFQATT and CDR2 is SNEGSKA (reference sequence). CDR3 sequence reads: CSARDMRQKNIQYF. The CDR3 nucleotides are TGCAGTGCTAGAGATATGAGACAGAAAAACATTCAGTACTTC.